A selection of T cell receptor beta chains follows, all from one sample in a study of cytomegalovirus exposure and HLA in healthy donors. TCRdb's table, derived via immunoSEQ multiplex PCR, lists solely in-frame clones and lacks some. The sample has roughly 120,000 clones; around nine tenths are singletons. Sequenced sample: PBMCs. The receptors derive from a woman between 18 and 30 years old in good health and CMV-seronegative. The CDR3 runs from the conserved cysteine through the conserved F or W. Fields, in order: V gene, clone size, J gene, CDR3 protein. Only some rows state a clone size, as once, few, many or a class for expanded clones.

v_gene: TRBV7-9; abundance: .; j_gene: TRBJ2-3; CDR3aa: CASSLLGGPIRTDTQYF
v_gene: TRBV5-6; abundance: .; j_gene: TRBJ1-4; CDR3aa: CASSFQQGELFF
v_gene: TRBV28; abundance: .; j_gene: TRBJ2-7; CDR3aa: CASSSFVSVEQYF
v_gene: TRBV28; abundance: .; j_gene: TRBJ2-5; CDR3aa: CASNGGYKETQYF
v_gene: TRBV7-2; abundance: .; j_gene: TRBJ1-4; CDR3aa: CASSPGTTNEKLFF
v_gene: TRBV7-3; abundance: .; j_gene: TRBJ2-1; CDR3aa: CASRSGTGSYNEQFF
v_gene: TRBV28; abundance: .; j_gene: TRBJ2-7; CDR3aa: CASSRGGNYEQYF
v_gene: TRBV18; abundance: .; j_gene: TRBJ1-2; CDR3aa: CASSLVKTGANYGYTF
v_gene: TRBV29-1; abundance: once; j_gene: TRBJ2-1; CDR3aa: CSVELWEWVNEQFF
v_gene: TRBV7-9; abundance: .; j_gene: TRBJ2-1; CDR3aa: CASSRGTGSTGSYNEQFF
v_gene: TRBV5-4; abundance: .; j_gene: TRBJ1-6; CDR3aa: CASSWWQANSPLHF
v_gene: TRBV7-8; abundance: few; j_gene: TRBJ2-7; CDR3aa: CASSPTSGSDYEQYF
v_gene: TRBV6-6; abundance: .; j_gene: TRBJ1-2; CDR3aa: CASSYYRPLGGGYTF
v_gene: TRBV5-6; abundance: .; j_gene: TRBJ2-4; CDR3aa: CASSFGTGKIAKNIQYF
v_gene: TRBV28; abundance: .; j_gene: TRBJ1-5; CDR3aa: CASSLQENQPQHF
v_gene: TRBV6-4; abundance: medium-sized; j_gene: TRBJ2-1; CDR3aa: CASSPLSAKTYNEQFF
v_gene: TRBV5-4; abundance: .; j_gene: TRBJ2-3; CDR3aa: CASSPVSTDTQYF
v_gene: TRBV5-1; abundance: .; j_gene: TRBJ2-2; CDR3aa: CASSSLEREAGELFF
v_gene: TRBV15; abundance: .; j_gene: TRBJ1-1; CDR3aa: CATSRGGTGDTEAFF
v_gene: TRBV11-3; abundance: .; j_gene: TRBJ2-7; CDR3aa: CASSLGEGYSYEQYF
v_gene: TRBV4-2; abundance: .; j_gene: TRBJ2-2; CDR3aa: CASSQKNAGNTGELFF
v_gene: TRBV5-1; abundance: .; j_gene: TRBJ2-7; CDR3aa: CASRGDNRRYEQYF
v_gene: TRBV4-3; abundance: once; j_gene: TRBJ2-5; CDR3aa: CASSQVSSETQYF
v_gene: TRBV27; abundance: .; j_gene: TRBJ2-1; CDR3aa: CASSSHRYNGNEQFF
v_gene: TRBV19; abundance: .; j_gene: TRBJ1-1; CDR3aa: CASSLLDRASTEAFF
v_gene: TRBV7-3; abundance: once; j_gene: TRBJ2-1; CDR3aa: CASSLTRSNEQFF
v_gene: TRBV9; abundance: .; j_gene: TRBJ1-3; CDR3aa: CASSVEAGVGNTIYF
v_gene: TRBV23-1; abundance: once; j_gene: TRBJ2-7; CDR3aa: CASSHGAGQGERYEQYF
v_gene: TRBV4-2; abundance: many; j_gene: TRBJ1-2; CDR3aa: CASSQELTGGNYGYTF
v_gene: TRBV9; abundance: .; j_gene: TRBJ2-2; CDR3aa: CASSDRDTTGELFF
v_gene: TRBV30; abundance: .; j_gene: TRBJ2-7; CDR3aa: CAWSPRGLTNYEQYF
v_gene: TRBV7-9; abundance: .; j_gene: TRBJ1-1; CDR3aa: CASSFDRAEAFF
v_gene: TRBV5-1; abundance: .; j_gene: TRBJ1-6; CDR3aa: CASSLGTAYNSPLHF
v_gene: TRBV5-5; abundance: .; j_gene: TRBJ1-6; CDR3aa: CASSPGNSPLHF
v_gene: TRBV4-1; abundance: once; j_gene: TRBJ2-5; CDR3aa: CASSQTVQETQYF
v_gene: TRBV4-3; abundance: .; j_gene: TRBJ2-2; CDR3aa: CASSQAGTGELFF
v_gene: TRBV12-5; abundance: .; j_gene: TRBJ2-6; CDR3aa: CASGLLTGVSGANVLTF
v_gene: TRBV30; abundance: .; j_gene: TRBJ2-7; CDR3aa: CAWSALTGGQYF
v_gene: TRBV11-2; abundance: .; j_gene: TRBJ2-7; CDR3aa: CASSPDSYEQYF
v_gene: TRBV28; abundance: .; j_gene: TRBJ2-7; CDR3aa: CASSRLRDESSYEQYF